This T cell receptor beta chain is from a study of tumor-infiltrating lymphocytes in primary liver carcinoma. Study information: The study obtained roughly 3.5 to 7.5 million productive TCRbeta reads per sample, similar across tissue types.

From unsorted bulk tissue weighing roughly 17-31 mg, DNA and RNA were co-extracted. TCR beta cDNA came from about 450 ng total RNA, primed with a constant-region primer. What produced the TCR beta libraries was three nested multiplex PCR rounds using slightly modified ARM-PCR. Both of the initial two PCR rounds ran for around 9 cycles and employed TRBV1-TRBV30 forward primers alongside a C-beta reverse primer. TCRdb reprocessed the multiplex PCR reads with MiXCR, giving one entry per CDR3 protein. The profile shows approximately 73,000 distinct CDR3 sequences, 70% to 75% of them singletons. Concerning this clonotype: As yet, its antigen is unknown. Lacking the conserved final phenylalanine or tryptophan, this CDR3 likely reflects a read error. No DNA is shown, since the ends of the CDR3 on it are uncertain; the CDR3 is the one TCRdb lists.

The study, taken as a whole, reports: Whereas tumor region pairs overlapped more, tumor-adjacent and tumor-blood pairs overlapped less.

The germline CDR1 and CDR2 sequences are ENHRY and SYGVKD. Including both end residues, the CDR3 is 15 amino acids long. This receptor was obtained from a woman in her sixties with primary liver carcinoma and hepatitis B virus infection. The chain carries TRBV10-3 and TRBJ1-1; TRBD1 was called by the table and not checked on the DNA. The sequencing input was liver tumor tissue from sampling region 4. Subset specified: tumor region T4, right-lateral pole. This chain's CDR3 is CAITRGTAMNTEALL.